This T cell receptor beta chain comes out of a study of cytomegalovirus exposure and HLA in healthy donors. Study results and caveats: The study recorded 150 to 200 TCR beta chains that were cytomegalovirus-associated.

This clone has only a few counts. The antigen is undetermined. PCR was performed using 60 Vbeta and 13 Jbeta primers. Per the authors' pipeline: Roughly 73 million unique TCR beta chains, some 9.9 million of them shared, were counted by a later analysis. TCRdb's copy holds only in-frame clones and misses some; the assay was immunoSEQ multiplex PCR. V and J calls and clone size are copied from that table; D and trimming were computed from the DNA. Seen here are approximately 220,000 clones, less than 85% observed once, and the top ten hold 0.63%. The CDR3 covers 14 residues. The sequenced material came from PBMCs. The sequence came from a man younger than 35 in good health and CMV-seronegative. The chain joins TRBV21-1 to TRBJ2-7; TRBD1 reflects the table's D call only, with no check against the DNA. TRBV21-1 is tagged as a pseudogene. In DNA, the CDR3 is TGTGCCAGCAGCAAAGGCCCCGACAGTTACGAGCAGTACTTC. This translates into CASSKGPDSYEQYF.